Listed below are T cell receptor beta chains from one sample, sequenced in a study of blood T cell repertoires in COVID-19. Sequenced by immunoSEQ multiplex PCR; TCRdb stores in-frame clones only, minus some. The sample carries some 130,000 clones, roughly 89% recorded once. Material: peripheral blood. The receptors stem from a man aged 60 to 75 with COVID-19, enrolled during active disease. Each CDR3 is given with its conserved first and last residue. D genes are given only for firm matches. Clone size appears in some rows only: once, few, many, or a class for an expanded clone.

>.|.|14|TRBJ1-1|TRBV9
TGTGCCAGCAGCGCGGACAGCATGAACACTGAAGCTTTCTTT
CASSADSMNTEAFF
>.|.|14|TRBJ2-2|TRBV27
TGTGCCAGCAGTTCCAGGCGATACACCGGGGAGCTGTTTTTT
CASSSRRYTGELFF
>.|TRBD1|17|TRBJ1-5|TRBV5-6
TGTGCCAGCAGCTCTCAGGGGGCGAATCCTTACAATCAGCCCCAGCATTTT
CASSSQGANPYNQPQHF
>.|.|14|TRBJ1-2|TRBV6-5
TGTGCCAGCAGCCCCACTGGTGGGGGCCGAGGCTACACCTTC
CASSPTGGGRGYTF
>.|.|12|TRBJ1-1|TRBV30
TGCGAGAGTAGTACTCTGAACACTGAAGCTTTCTTT
CESSTLNTEAFF
>.|.|14|TRBJ1-1|TRBV5-4
TGTGCCAGCAGCGTGGGATACGCGGTCACTGAAGCTTTCTTT
CASSVGYAVTEAFF
>.|.|14|TRBJ1-4|TRBV25-1
TGTGCCAGCAGTGAATATAGCGCGGGTGAAAAACTGTTTTTT
CASSEYSAGEKLFF
>once|TRBD1|14|TRBJ1-2|TRBV4-2
TGTGCCAGCAGCCAATCGGACAGGGACTATGGCTACACCTTC
CASSQSDRDYGYTF
>.|TRBD1|15|TRBJ2-7|TRBV3-1/TRBV3-2
TGTGCCAGCAGCCAAGGTCCGGGACAGGGCTCCGAGCAGTACTTC
CASSQGPGQGSEQYF
>.|.|17|TRBJ1-5|TRBV7-8
TGTGCCAGCAGCTTAGCCCACCCGTCGAGAAGCAATCAGCCCCAGCATTTT
CASSLAHPSRSNQPQHF
>.|.|16|TRBJ1-4|TRBV3-1/TRBV3-2
TGTGCCAGCAGCCAAGGGGCCTCCACGGCTAATGAAAAACTGTTTTTT
CASSQGASTANEKLFF
>.|.|12|TRBJ2-5|TRBV11-2
TGTGCCAGCAGCTTAATCGGGGAGACCCAGTACTTC
CASSLIGETQYF
>.|TRBD1|15|TRBJ2-7|TRBV5-1
TGCGCCAGCAGCTTGCTGGACAGGGGGGCGTACGAGCAGTACTTC
CASSLLDRGAYEQYF
>.|.|13|TRBJ1-5|TRBV6-5
TGTGCCAGCAGCCGACAGTTCAATCAGCCCCAGCATTTT
CASSRQFNQPQHF
>.|.|13|TRBJ1-5|TRBV16
TGTGCCAGCAGCCAGAGGAGCAATCAGCCCCAGCATTTT
CASSQRSNQPQHF
>.|TRBD1|15|TRBJ2-7|TRBV6-5
TGTGCCAGCAGTTGGGCCAGGGGGCCCCTCTACGAGCAGTACTTC
CASSWARGPLYEQYF
>once|.|16|TRBJ2-3|TRBV19
TGTGCCAGTAGTAGTACTAGGGCCCGGCGCACAGATACGCAGTATTTT
CASSSTRARRTDTQYF
>.|TRBD1|13|TRBJ1-2|TRBV12-3/TRBV12-4
TGTGCCAGCAGTTTCCGGGACAGCTATGGCTACACCTTC
CASSFRDSYGYTF
>once|TRBD2|16|TRBJ2-3|TRBV4-2
TGTGCCAGCAGCCAAGGAGCGGGACTTAACACAGATACGCAGTATTTT
CASSQGAGLNTDTQYF
>.|.|18|TRBJ2-3|TRBV9
TGTGCCAGCAGCGACTTAATGGCCCAGGGTGGCTTCACAGATACGCAGTATTTT
CASSDLMAQGGFTDTQYF
>.|.|17|TRBJ1-5|TRBV24-1
TGTGCCCCCGACCGCCAGGGGAAGGGAGCTTTGAATCAGCCCCAGCATTTT
CAPDRQGKGALNQPQHF
>.|.|15|TRBJ1-1|TRBV6-5
TGTGCCAGCAGTTACTCGTCCTGGGCTACCACTGAAGCTTTCTTT
CASSYSSWATTEAFF
>.|.|14|TRBJ1-1|TRBV7-3
TGTGCCAGCAGCTTGGCGGGGCGTAACACTGAAGCTTTCTTT
CASSLAGRNTEAFF
>.|.|13|TRBJ1-5|TRBV19
TGTGCCAGTAGTATGGGGGGGCTTCAGCCCCAGCATTTT
CASSMGGLQPQHF
>.|.|14|TRBJ1-1|TRBV9
TGTGCCAGCAGCCTGACAGCTCAGAACACTGAAGCTTTCTTT
CASSLTAQNTEAFF
>.|TRBD1|15|TRBJ1-4|TRBV19
TGTGCCAGTAGACCTGGACAGGGCCTTAATGAAAAACTGTTTTTT
CASRPGQGLNEKLFF
>.|TRBD1|15|TRBJ1-6|TRBV7-8
TGTGCCAGCAGCTTACCGGGACAGGGGGTATCACCCCTCCACTTT
CASSLPGQGVSPLHF
>.|.|13|TRBJ2-7|TRBV7-2
TGTGCCAGCAGCTCGGACAGTTTGAGGGAGCAGTACTTC
CASSSDSLREQYF
>.|.|12|TRBJ1-1|TRBV12-5
TGTGCTAGTGGCCCAGGGGTTACTGAAGCTTTCTTT
CASGPGVTEAFF
>.|TRBD1|14|TRBJ2-7|TRBV4-1
TGCGCCAGCAGCCCCCGGACAGGGGACTACGAGCAGTACTTC
CASSPRTGDYEQYF
>.|TRBD1|14|TRBJ1-1|TRBV5-1
TGCGCCAGCAGTCGTGGACAGGCGGACACTGAAGCTTTCTTT
CASSRGQADTEAFF
>.|.|14|TRBJ1-1|TRBV2
TGTGCCAGCAGTGATTGGACATTCAGGGATGAAGCTTTCTTT
CASSDWTFRDEAFF
>.|.|13|TRBJ2-7|TRBV11-1
TGTGCCAGTTCGAGGAGGGAAAATGGAGAGCAGTACTTC
CASSRRENGEQYF
>.|TRBD1|14|TRBJ1-2|TRBV3-1/TRBV3-2
TGTGCCAGCAGCCAACTACAGGGGAACTATGGCTACACCTTC
CASSQLQGNYGYTF
>.|.|14|TRBJ1-2|TRBV10-3
TGTGCCATCAGTGAGTCAAGAGTCAACTATGGCTACACCTTC
CAISESRVNYGYTF
>.|TRBD2|15|TRBJ2-5|TRBV5-8
TGTGCCAGCAGCTTGGGCGGGGGGGCTATCGAGACCCAGTACTTC
CASSLGGGAIETQYF
>.|.|13|TRBJ2-5|TRBV11-3
TGTGCCAGCGCCAGGGGCCCGCAAGAGACCCAGTACTTC
CASARGPQETQYF
>.|.|14|TRBJ1-1|TRBV12-5
TGTGCTAGTGGGACACGCGAAATGAACACTGAAGCTTTCTTT
CASGTREMNTEAFF
>.|TRBD1|14|TRBJ1-2|TRBV3-1/TRBV3-2
TGTGCCAGCAGCCACGGACAGGGGGCGCATGGCTACACCTTC
CASSHGQGAHGYTF
>.|TRBD1|12|TRBJ1-1|TRBV20-1
TGCAGTGCTAGTCAGGGGGCCGTTGAAGCTTTCTTT
CSASQGAVEAFF
>.|.|16|TRBJ1-1|TRBV4-3
TGCGCCAGCAGCCAAAACAGGATAGGAGTGAACACTGAAGCTTTCTTT
CASSQNRIGVNTEAFF
>.|TRBD2|16|TRBJ2-5|TRBV5-1
TGCGCCAGCAGCTTGGGGACTAGCATGTACCAAGAGACCCAGTACTTC
CASSLGTSMYQETQYF
>.|TRBD1|15|TRBJ1-5|TRBV6-9
TGTGCCAGCAGTTATCTAGGGGGCGGCAATCAGCCCCAGCATTTT
CASSYLGGGNQPQHF
>.|.|17|TRBJ1-5|TRBV6-1
TGTGCCAGCAGTGAAGGACACCCGATGCTAGCAAATCAGCCCCAGCATTTT
CASSEGHPMLANQPQHF
>.|.|13|TRBJ1-3|TRBV6-5
TGTGCCAGCAGTACATACTCTGGAAACACCATATATTTT
CASSTYSGNTIYF
>.|.|14|TRBJ1-2|TRBV5-6
TGTGCCAGCAGCTTGCTGAGCCAGGTGCCCGGCTACACCTTC
CASSLLSQVPGYTF
>once|TRBD1|15|TRBJ1-2|TRBV11-2
TGTGCCAGCAGCACCCTCGGACAGGGCGGGGATGGCTACACCTTC
CASSTLGQGGDGYTF